A single sample gave rise to the 25 T cell receptor beta chains below, sequenced in a study of T cells in Graves' hyperthyroidism and ophthalmopathy. TCR beta CDR3 sequences were amplified from RNA transcripts. The TCR CDR3 first-round RT-PCR relied on the HTBI primer set. MiXCR, applied by TCRdb to the multiplex PCR reads, yields one record per CDR3 protein. The sample lists a few hundred thousand distinct CDR3 sequences; 13% to 15% were seen once. The sequenced sample consisted of blood. These receptors all come from a woman aged 55-70 years with Graves' ophthalmopathy.

This clonotype occurred many times. V is TRBV3-1 and J is TRBJ1-6; D unresolved. This CDR3 comprises 17 residues. V lost 0 bases and J lost 3, with 12 bases in between. Germline V gene data show CDR1 as LGHDT and CDR2 as YNNKEL (reference sequence). CDR3 DNA: TGTGCCAGCAGCCAAGATAGTGCGCGGATCTATAATTCACCCCTCCACTTT. It is translated as CASSQDSARIYNSPLHF.

The sample holds many counts of this clonotype. The gene calls are TRBV25-1 and TRBJ2-1; D gene uncertain. This CDR3 is built from 10 residues. The germline V gene has CDR1 MGHDK and CDR2 SYGVNS. Trimming stripped 7 bases from V and 7 bases from J, with 5 bases between. For the CDR3, the DNA is TGTGCCAGCATCGGGAATGAGCAGTTCTTC. As protein: CASIGNEQFF.

This clonotype was recorded many times. The chain carries TRBV3-1 and TRBJ1-1; D is unclear. Trimming took 2 bases from V and 5 from J, leaving 18 bases between them. CDR1 and CDR2 from the germline V gene are LGHDT and YNNKEL (reference sequence). The CDR3 runs to 16 residues. CDR3 in amino acids: CASSQNALAGKTEAFF. Here the CDR3 DNA reads TGTGCCAGCAGCCAAAATGCGTTGGCGGGGAAAACTGAAGCTTTCTTT.

The chain is built from TRBV19 and TRBJ2-1; D unclear. Germline CDR1 reads LNHDA; CDR2 reads SQIVND (reference sequence). The CDR3 spans 17 residues. V was shortened by 5 bases and J by 4 bases, with 21 bases between the two germline ends. CDR3 coding DNA: TGTGCCAGTAGTGCGCAACGTTTAAGGAGTATGTACAATGAGCAGTTCTTC. Translation gives CASSAQRLRSMYNEQFF. Based on the CDR3 plus reference TRBV19 and TRBJ2-1, the full variable domain is DGGITQSPKYLFRKEGQNVTLSCEQNLNHDAMYWYRQDPGQGLRLIYYSQIVNDFQKGDIAEGYSVSREKKESFPLTVTSAQKNPTAFYLCASSAQRLRSMYNEQFFGPGTRLTVL.

There are many counts of this clonotype. The V gene is TRBV19, the J gene TRBJ1-1; 9 positions agree with TRBD1. Germline V CDR1 and CDR2: LNHDA, SQIVND (reference sequence). The CDR3 is 13 amino acids. After removal of 7 bases from V and 10 bases from J, the junction contained 10 bases not matched to a gene. The CDR3 DNA reads TGTGCCAGTACCGGACAGGGGAGGAGGTTAGCTTTCTTT. This gives the protein CASTGQGRRLAFF.

As to this clonotype: A much larger clone lies one base from this, so it may be a read error. This chain joins TRBV6-2 or TRBV6-3 and TRBJ2-1; D is unclear. Germline CDR1 reads MNHEY; CDR2 reads SVGEGT. The CDR3 runs to 16 residues. Between the trimmed V and J ends, which lost 5 bases and 1 base, there was a span of 15 bases. The CDR3 sequence is CASSGPWPPSYNEQFF. Here the CDR3 DNA reads TGTGCCAGCAGTGGTCCGTGGCCCCCTTCCTACAATGAGCAGTTCTTC.

A few counts support this clonotype. The chain employs TRBV29-1 and TRBJ2-7; D not certain. From germline, CDR1 is SQVTM and CDR2 ANQGSEA. V dropped 4 bases and J dropped 4 bases, with 8 bases sitting between them. This CDR3 comprises 11 residues. CDR3 amino acids: CSVVSSYEQYF. In DNA form, the CDR3 reads TGCAGCGTTGTTAGTTCGTACGAGCAGTACTTC.

This clonotype was recorded many times. V usage is TRBV5-1 and J usage is TRBJ2-1, with D possibly matching TRBD2 (6 bases). The V end lost 1 base, the J end lost 7 bases, and 15 bases lay between the germline ends. This CDR3 has 15 amino acids. The germline V gene has CDR1 SGHRS and CDR2 YFSETQ. The CDR3 nucleotides are TGCGCCAGCAGCTTGCGTCGCGGGGTTGGAAATGAGCAGTTCTTC. Protein: CASSLRRGVGNEQFF.

This clonotype was counted once. This sequence may be a read error, since a much larger clone differs from it by one base. The chain employs TRBV24-1 and TRBJ1-2, with 11 positions matching TRBD1. The CDR3 runs 16 residues. CDR1 KGHDR and CDR2 SFDVKD come from the germline V gene. The trim removed 5 bases at V and 6 bases at J, leaving 10 bases unmatched. As DNA, the CDR3 is TGTGCCACCAGTGGCCCCCCGGGACAGGGGGTCGATGGCTACACCTTC. This encodes CATSGPPGQGVDGYTF.

The gene calls are TRBV5-1 and TRBJ2-3, with 10 bases that match TRBD1. The CDR3 is 16 residues long. With V trimmed by 0 bases and J by 5 bases, 6 bases remained unmatched. Germline V gene data show CDR1 as SGHRS and CDR2 as YFSETQ. CDR3 sequence: CASSLGDRGREDTQYF. The CDR3 DNA sequence: TGCGCCAGCAGCTTGGGGGACAGGGGTAGGGAAGATACGCAGTATTTT. Supplemented by reference TRBV5-1 and TRBJ2-3, the full variable domain reads KAGVTQTPRYLIKTRGQQVTLSCSPISGHRSVSWYQQTPGQGLQFLFEYFSETQRNKGNFPGRFSGRQFSNSRSEMNVSTLELGDSALYLCASSLGDRGREDTQYFGPGTRLTVL.

This clonotype was observed many times. The chain combines TRBV11-2 with TRBJ2-2, with D hard to call. This CDR3 contains 15 residues. Trimming cost V 6 bases and J 3 bases, with 14 bases left between them. Germline loops: CDR1 SGHAT, CDR2 FQNNGV. The CDR3 DNA sequence: TGTGCCAGCAGAATAAGAGAGGCGGACACCGGGGAGCTGTTTTTT. Its protein is CASRIREADTGELFF.

This clonotype was recorded at least ten times. This chain links TRBV28 with TRBJ1-1; D remains ambiguous. V lost 3 bases and J 0 bases, leaving 8 bases between the germline ends. The germline gives CDR1 MDHEN, CDR2 SYDVKM. CDR3 length: 14 amino acids. As DNA, the CDR3 is TGTGCCAGCAGTTTGACCATCATGAACACTGAAGCTTTCTTT. It is translated as CASSLTIMNTEAFF.

The sample holds many counts of this clonotype. V usage is TRBV7-2 and J usage is TRBJ2-7; TRBD2 is a possible D gene (6 bases). This CDR3 region has 14 residues. Germline-derived CDR1 and CDR2 are SGHTA and FQGNSA. Trimming cost V 5 bases and J 4 bases, with 15 bases left between them. The DNA of the CDR3 is TGTGCCAGCAGCCCGAACCCGGGACTTTACGAGCAGTACTTC. Its translation is CASSPNPGLYEQYF.

The chain combines TRBV6-4 with TRBJ2-2; tentatively, D is TRBD1 (6 bases). The CDR3 is 14 residues long. Germline CDR1 MRHNA, CDR2 SNTAGT. The V and J ends lost 5 bases and 4 bases respectively, with 11 bases between them. CDR3 protein: CASSLQGFTGELFF. DNA for the CDR3: TGTGCCAGCAGTTTACAGGGATTCACCGGGGAGCTGTTTTTT.

This clonotype has a handful of counts. This chain joins TRBV6-1 and TRBJ2-3; D not resolved. V lost 5 bases and J lost 2, with 11 bases in between. There are 14 residues in the CDR3. Germline CDR1 is MNHNS and CDR2 is SASEGT. The CDR3 spells CASSTPLLTDTQYF. The CDR3 DNA reads TGTGCCAGCAGTACACCCCTCCTCACAGATACGCAGTATTTT.

The table lists this clonotype with a few counts. One end of the junction varies from germline; a read error may be responsible. V gene TRBV5-1 combines with J gene TRBJ2-5; 7 positions match TRBD1. The CDR3 has 14 amino acids. Germline CDR1 SGHRS, CDR2 YFSETQ. This CDR3 is CASSPRTGLEIQYF. DNA for the CDR3: TGCGCCAGCAGCCCTCGGACAGGCTTAGAGATCCAGTACTTC.

This chain joins TRBV19 and TRBJ2-7; D could derive from TRBD1 or TRBD2 (5 bases each). CDR3 length: 15 amino acids. The V end lost 3 bases, the J end lost 4 bases, and 16 bases lay between the germline ends. Germline V gives CDR1 LNHDA, CDR2 SQIVND (reference sequence). The CDR3 loop reads CASSMYPGPSYEQYF. The CDR3 DNA reads TGTGCCAGTAGTATGTATCCGGGACCTTCTTACGAGCAGTACTTC.

A note on this clonotype: Sequence at one end of the junction differs from germline and may be a read error. This chain links TRBV12-3 or TRBV12-4 with TRBJ2-2, with D possibly matching TRBD2 (6 bases). This CDR3 comprises 14 residues. The CDR3 coding sequence is TGTGCCAGCAGTTTAGGCTTACCCACCGGGGGGCTGTTTTTT. Protein product: CASSLGLPTGGLFF.

This clonotype was detected only a few times. A read error may produce the germline difference seen at one junction end. V gene TRBV6-1 combines with J gene TRBJ2-1; 10 bases are shared with TRBD2. The CDR3 has 18 amino acids. Germline CDR1 and CDR2: MNHNS and SASEGT. The chain's CDR3 is CASSEALTSGRSYNGQFF. In DNA form, the CDR3 reads TGTGCCAGCAGTGAAGCCCTGACTAGCGGGCGTTCCTACAATGGGCAGTTCTTC.

This clonotype was recorded at least ten times. The genes are TRBV28 and TRBJ1-2, with D perhaps matching TRBD1 (6 bases). Deletions cut 2 bases from V and 7 bases from J, with 11 bases between. In germline, CDR1 is MDHEN, CDR2 SYDVKM. This CDR3 has 13 amino acids. The CDR3 sequence is CASSLPGTLGYTF. The CDR3 DNA follows: TGTGCCAGCAGTTTACCAGGGACACTTGGCTACACCTTC.

This clonotype was found many times. The CDR3 DNA reads as TGTGCCAGCAGTCAAACGGGACAGGGGCGGTACACTGAAGCTTTCTTT. Amino acids: CASSQTGQGRYTEAFF. The chain uses TRBV12-3 or TRBV12-4 and TRBJ1-1; 10 positions agree with TRBD1. The CDR3 has 16 residues. Trimming removed 5 bases from V and 3 bases from J; junction bases left unmatched: 9.

This clonotype was observed at least ten times. The chain has TRBV7-9 and TRBJ2-1; D is possibly TRBD1 or TRBD2 (5 bases each). The V and J ends lost 5 bases and 1 base respectively, with 9 bases between them. The CDR3 runs to 14 residues. Per the germline V gene, CDR1 is SEHNR and CDR2 is FQNEAQ (reference sequence). CDR3 in amino acids: CASSGDGSYNEQFF. The CDR3 region has the DNA TGTGCCAGCAGCGGGGACGGGTCCTACAATGAGCAGTTCTTC.

This clonotype appeared a few times. The chain joins TRBV3-1 to TRBJ2-6; possibly TRBD1 or TRBD2 for D (5 bases each). Between the trimmed V and J ends, which lost 8 bases and 3 bases, there was a span of 20 bases. Germline CDR1 LGHDT, CDR2 YNNKEL (reference sequence). The CDR3 has 17 amino acids. CDR3 in amino acids: CASGHGDGAFGANVLTF. The DNA of the CDR3 is TGTGCCAGCGGGCATGGGGACGGTGCTTTTGGGGCCAACGTCCTGACTTTC.

This clonotype was found many times. The chain combines TRBV28 with TRBJ1-1, with a tentative D call TRBD1 (5 bases). Germline CDR1 and CDR2: MDHEN and SYDVKM. Trimming took 3 bases from V and 1 from J, leaving 9 bases between them. The CDR3 length is 14 residues. DNA of the CDR3: TGTGCCAGCAGTTTCCGACAGTCGAACACTGAAGCTTTCTTT. Its translation is CASSFRQSNTEAFF. Complete variable domain (other parts from reference TRBV28 and TRBJ1-1): DVKVTQSSRYLVKRTGEKVFLECVQDMDHENMFWYRQDPGLGLRLIYFSYDVKMKEKGDIPEGYSVSREKKERFSLILESASTNQTSMYLCASSFRQSNTEAFFGQGTRLTVV.

This clonotype was seen at least ten times. This chain uses TRBV12-3 or TRBV12-4 with TRBJ2-1; possibly TRBD2 for D (6 bases). The V gene lost 3 bases and the J gene lost 3 bases, with 24 bases spanning the gap. The CDR3 has 19 amino acids. CDR3 DNA sequence: TGTGCCAGCAGTTTCCGAGTTTGGCGTAGCGGAGAAGACTACAATGAGCAGTTCTTC. It is translated as CASSFRVWRSGEDYNEQFF.